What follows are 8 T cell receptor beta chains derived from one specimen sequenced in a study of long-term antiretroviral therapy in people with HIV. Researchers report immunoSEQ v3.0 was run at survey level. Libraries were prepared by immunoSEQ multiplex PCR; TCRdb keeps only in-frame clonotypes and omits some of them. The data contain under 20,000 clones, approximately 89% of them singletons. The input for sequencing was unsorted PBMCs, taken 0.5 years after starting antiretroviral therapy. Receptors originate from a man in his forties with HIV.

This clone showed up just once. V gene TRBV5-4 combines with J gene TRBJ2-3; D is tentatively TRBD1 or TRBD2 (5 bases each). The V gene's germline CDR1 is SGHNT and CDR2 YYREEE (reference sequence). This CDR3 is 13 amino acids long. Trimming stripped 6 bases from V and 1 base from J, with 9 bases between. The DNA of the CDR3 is TGTGCCAGCACCGTGGGGGGCACAGATACGCAGTATTTT. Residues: CASTVGGTDTQYF.

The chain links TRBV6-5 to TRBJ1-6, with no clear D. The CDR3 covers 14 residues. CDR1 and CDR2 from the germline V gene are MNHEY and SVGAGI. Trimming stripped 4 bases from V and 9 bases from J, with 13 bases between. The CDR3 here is CASSSLDPASPLHF. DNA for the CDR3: TGTGCCAGCAGTTCCTTGGATCCTGCTTCACCCCTCCACTTT.

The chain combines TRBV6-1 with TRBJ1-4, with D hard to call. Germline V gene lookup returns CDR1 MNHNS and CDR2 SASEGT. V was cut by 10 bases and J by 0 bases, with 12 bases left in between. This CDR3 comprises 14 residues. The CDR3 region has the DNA TGTGCCACGGGTCAGGTTGCAACTAATGAAAAACTGTTTTTT. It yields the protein CATGQVATNEKLFF.

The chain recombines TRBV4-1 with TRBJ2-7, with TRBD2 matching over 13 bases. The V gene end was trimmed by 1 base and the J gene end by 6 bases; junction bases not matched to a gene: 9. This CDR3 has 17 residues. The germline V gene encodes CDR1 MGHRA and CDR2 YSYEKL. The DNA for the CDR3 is TGCGCCAGCAGCCAAGTTATGGTAACTAGCGGGAGGGGCGAGCAGTACTTC. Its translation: CASSQVMVTSGRGEQYF.

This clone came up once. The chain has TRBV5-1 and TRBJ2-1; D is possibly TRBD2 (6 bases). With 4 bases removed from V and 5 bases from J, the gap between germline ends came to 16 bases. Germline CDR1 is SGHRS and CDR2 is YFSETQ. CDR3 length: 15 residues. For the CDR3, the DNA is TGCGCCAGCAGCCCCCGGGAGTCGAGTAACAATGAGCAGTTCTTC. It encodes CASSPRESSNNEQFF.

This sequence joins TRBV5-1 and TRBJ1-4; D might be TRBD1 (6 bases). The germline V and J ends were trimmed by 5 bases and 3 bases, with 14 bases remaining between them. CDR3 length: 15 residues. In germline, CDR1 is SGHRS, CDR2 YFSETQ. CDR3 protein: CASSAGAIANEKLFF. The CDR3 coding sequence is TGCGCCAGCAGTGCAGGGGCGATCGCTAATGAAAAACTGTTTTTT.

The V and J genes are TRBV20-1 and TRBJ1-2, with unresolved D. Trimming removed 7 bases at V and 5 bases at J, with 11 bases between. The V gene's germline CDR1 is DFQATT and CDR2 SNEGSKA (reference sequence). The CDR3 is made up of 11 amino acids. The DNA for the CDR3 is TGCAGTGGTCGGGCGGAATATGGCTACACCTTC. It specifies CSGRAEYGYTF.

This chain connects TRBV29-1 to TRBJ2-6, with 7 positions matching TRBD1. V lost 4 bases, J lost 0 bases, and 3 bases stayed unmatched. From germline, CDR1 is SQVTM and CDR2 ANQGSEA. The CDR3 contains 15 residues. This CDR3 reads CSVGAGGSGANVLTF. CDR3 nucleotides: TGCAGCGTTGGGGCAGGGGGCTCTGGGGCCAACGTCCTGACTTTC.